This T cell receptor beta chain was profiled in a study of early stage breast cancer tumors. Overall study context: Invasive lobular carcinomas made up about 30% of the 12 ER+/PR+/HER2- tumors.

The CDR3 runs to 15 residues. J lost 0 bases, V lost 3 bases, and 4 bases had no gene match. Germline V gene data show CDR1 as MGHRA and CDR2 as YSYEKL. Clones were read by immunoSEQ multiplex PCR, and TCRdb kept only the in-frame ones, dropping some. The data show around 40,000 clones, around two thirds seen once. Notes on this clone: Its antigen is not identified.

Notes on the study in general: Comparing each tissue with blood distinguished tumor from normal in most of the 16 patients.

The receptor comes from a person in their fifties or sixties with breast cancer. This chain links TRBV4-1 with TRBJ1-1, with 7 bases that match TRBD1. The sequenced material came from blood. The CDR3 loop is CASSHRDSMNTEAFF. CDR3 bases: TGCGCCAGCAGCCACCGGGACAGCATGAACACTGAAGCTTTCTTT.